The clone carrying this TCR beta chain was observed many times. As yet, its antigen is unknown. The CDR3 runs to 15 residues. Germline V gives CDR1 SGHRS, CDR2 YFSETQ. Losses at the gene ends were 1 base for V and 4 bases for J; bases not matched to a gene: 2. The data are from a study of response to subunit inactivated influenza vaccine. Overall study findings and caveats: Researchers suggested that each seasonal influenza vaccination recruits few new T cells.

TCRdb ran MiXCR on the RT-PCR reads and lists one entry per CDR3 protein. Seen here are about 580,000 distinct CDR3 sequences, about 14% observed once, and the top ten hold over 8.5%. The V and J genes are TRBV5-1 and TRBJ2-3; 11 positions agree with TRBD2. The TCR sequence derives from a man between 45 and 60 years old who received an inactivated influenza vaccine. The starting material was PBMCs from blood, obtained roughly 12 days after vaccination. CDR3 region: CASSLTSGGADTQYF. The CDR3 bases are TGCGCCAGCAGCTTGACTAGCGGGGGTGCAGATACGCAGTATTTT.